One and the same sample provided the 25 T cell receptor beta chains below, sequenced in a study of blood T cells in healthy people across ages. Then a second PCR, running roughly 7 to 11 cycles, was carried out with a sample-barcoded 5' primer and a J-beta primer mix. TCRdb called the 5' RACE reads again in MiXCR, with one record for every CDR3 protein. The table records some 900,000 distinct CDR3 sequences, under 50% of them present only once. Source material: blood. The receptor set was obtained from a man aged 25-45 years in good health.

The CDR3 reads CASREAGGLNTEAFF. The DNA of the CDR3 is TGCGCCAGCAGGGAAGCAGGGGGTTTGAACACTGAAGCTTTCTTT. This chain joins TRBV5-1 and TRBJ1-1, with 7 nucleotides matching TRBD1. The ends lost 5 bases at V and 0 bases at J; junction bases unmatched: 7. The CDR3 consists of 15 residues. Germline lookup yields CDR1 SGHRS and CDR2 YFSETQ.

The V and J genes are TRBV13 and TRBJ2-7; 7 nucleotides align to TRBD1. V lost 4 bases to trimming and J lost 0 bases; unmatched junction nucleotides: 18. The CDR3 is 19 amino acids. Germline V gene lookup returns CDR1 PRHDT and CDR2 FYEKMQ (reference sequence). The CDR3 loop is CASSSDRDRIFLSSYEQYF. The CDR3 DNA reads TGTGCCAGCAGCTCAGACCGGGACAGAATTTTTCTAAGCTCCTACGAGCAGTACTTC.

This clonotype was seen only a few times. This chain links TRBV7-2 with TRBJ2-5; 7 nucleotides align to TRBD2. The J call may be incorrect, as the DNA end agrees better with TRBJ2-7. Germline loops: CDR1 SGHTA, CDR2 FQGNSA. This CDR3 spans 16 amino acids. CDR3 in amino acids: CASSLADRDYPYEQYF. The DNA for the CDR3 is TGTGCCAGCAGCTTAGCCGACCGGGACTACCCCTACGAGCAGTACTTC.

This clonotype was observed a few times. The chain uses TRBV11-2 and TRBJ2-5; no clear D. CDR1 is SGHAT and CDR2 is FQNNGV in the germline V gene. The CDR3 is 15 residues long. V was shortened by 1 base and J by 2 bases, with 11 bases between the two germline ends. For the CDR3, the DNA is TGTGCCAGCAGCTTAGGTTGGCCCCGTCAAGAGACCCAGTACTTC. It encodes CASSLGWPRQETQYF. Full variable domain (missing parts from reference TRBV11-2 and TRBJ2-5): EAGVAQSPRYKIIEKRQSVAFWCNPISGHATLYWYQQILGQGPKLLIQFQNNGVVDDSQLPKDRFSAERLKGVDSTLKIQPAKLEDSAVYLCASSLGWPRQETQYFGPGTRLLVL.

This clonotype turned up a few times. The chain employs TRBV6-2 or TRBV6-3 and TRBJ2-3; D uncertain. Germline V gives CDR1 MNHEY, CDR2 SVGEGT. Between the trimmed V and J ends, which lost 4 bases and 4 bases, there was a span of 9 bases. The CDR3 is made up of 13 amino acids. The CDR3 nucleotides read TGTGCCAGCAGTTGGGGTGGACCAGATACGCAGTATTTT. This codes for CASSWGGPDTQYF.

In regard to this clonotype: This sequence may be a read error, since a much larger clone differs from it by one base. The chain is built from TRBV2 and TRBJ1-1, with D maybe TRBD1 (6 bases). The germline V gene encodes CDR1 SNHLY and CDR2 FYNNEI. The CDR3 spans 15 residues. For the CDR3, the DNA is TGTGCCAGCAGTGAAGCCACAGGAAGGGACACTGTAGCTTTCTTT. Translation: CASSEATGRDTVAFF.

The chain couples TRBV5-4 to TRBJ2-1; D possibly uses TRBD1 or TRBD2 (6 bases each). The DNA end lines up better with TRBJ2-7; the J call may be wrong. Per germline, CDR1 SGHNT and CDR2 YYREEE (reference sequence). The CDR3 has 13 residues. Written as DNA, the CDR3 is TGTGCCAGCAGCCTGACTAGGGACAATGAGCAGTACTTC. It is translated as CASSLTRDNEQYF.

The rearrangement uses TRBV5-1 and TRBJ1-5; possible D gene TRBD1, 6 bases. Trimming took 3 bases from V and 3 from J, leaving 13 bases between them. CDR3 size: 15 residues. The germline V gene has CDR1 SGHRS and CDR2 YFSETQ. The CDR3 DNA sequence: TGCGCCAGCAGCTCTGGGGGCCGGGACAATCAGCCCCAGCATTTT. Protein sequence: CASSSGGRDNQPQHF.

The chain uses TRBV5-6 and TRBJ1-2; D unclear. This CDR3 comprises 12 residues. V was cut by 2 bases and J by 12 bases, with 14 bases left in between. In germline, CDR1 is SGHDT, CDR2 YYEEEE. For the CDR3, the DNA is TGTGCCAGCAGCTTCTACCGCCGGGTTCACACCTTC. It yields the protein CASSFYRRVHTF. The whole variable domain, filled in from reference TRBV5-6 and TRBJ1-2, reads DAGVTQSPTHLIKTRGQQVTLRCSPKSGHDTVSWYQQALGQGPQFIFQYYEEEERQRGNFPDRFSGHQFPNYSSELNVNALLLGDSALYLCASSFYRRVHTFGSGTRLTVV.

As to this clonotype: No conserved phenylalanine or tryptophan ends this CDR3, so it is likely a read error. The DNA is omitted, as the CDR3 cannot be located on it reliably, and the CDR3 follows TCRdb's listing. V gene TRBV6-4 combines with J gene TRBJ2-7; the tabulated D call, TRBD1, remains unverified against the DNA. The CDR3 sequence runs 11 residues, both termini included. The germline V gene has CDR1 MRHNA and CDR2 SNTAGT. CDR3 in amino acids: CASRQGPRAVL.

The chain recombines TRBV11-2 with TRBJ2-1, with D perhaps TRBD2 (6 bases). This CDR3 has 14 residues. Germline loops: CDR1 SGHAT, CDR2 FQNNGV. V dropped 5 bases and J dropped 4 bases, with 12 bases sitting between them. CDR3 protein: CASSPGRDYNEQFF. Here the CDR3 DNA reads TGTGCCAGCAGCCCAGGGCGGGATTACAATGAGCAGTTCTTC.

For the CDR3, the DNA is TGTGCCAGCAGCCAAGACGTGAGCCCGTACCAAGAGACCCAGTACTTC. It yields the protein CASSQDVSPYQETQYF. The chain employs TRBV3-1 and TRBJ2-5; no firm D call. The CDR3 covers 16 residues. Trimming pared 0 bases from V and 0 bases from J, leaving 11 bases between. CDR1 LGHDT and CDR2 YNNKEL come from the germline V gene (reference sequence).

This clonotype was picked up one time. The rearrangement uses TRBV7-3 and TRBJ1-2; D is unclear. The V gene lost 2 bases and the J gene lost 3 bases, with 13 bases spanning the gap. The germline V gene has CDR1 SGHTA and CDR2 FQGTGA. The CDR3 covers 15 residues. The CDR3 DNA sequence: TGTGCCAGCAGCTTATCCGTGAACGGAGACTATGGCTACACCTTC. Protein: CASSLSVNGDYGYTF.

In its sample, this clonotype was seen a few times. V gene TRBV2 combines with J gene TRBJ2-7, with a weak D call TRBD1 (6 bases). V shed 5 bases and J shed 1 base, with 12 bases lying between them. The CDR3 length is 14 residues. Germline CDR1 and CDR2: SNHLY and FYNNEI. The CDR3 spells CASSPDRQSYEQYF. CDR3 nucleotides: TGTGCCAGCAGTCCTGACAGGCAGTCCTACGAGCAGTACTTC.

This clonotype has just a few counts. The J gene is TRBJ2-1, the V gene TRBV27; D unresolved. CDR1 and CDR2 (germline): MNHEY, SMNVEV (reference sequence). The V end lost 2 bases, the J end lost 0 bases, and 8 bases lay between the germline ends. This CDR3 is built from 15 residues. This CDR3 is CASSLELLSYNEQFF. In nucleotides, the CDR3 is TGTGCCAGCAGTTTAGAACTCCTCTCCTACAATGAGCAGTTCTTC.

V gene TRBV27 combines with J gene TRBJ2-1; 7 nucleotides align to TRBD1. The V gene's germline CDR1 is MNHEY and CDR2 SMNVEV (reference sequence). Trimming at V came to 5 bases and at J to 3 bases, leaving 7 bases not matched to a gene. This CDR3 contains 15 residues. CDR3 sequence: CASSPTGPGYNEQFF. The CDR3 DNA follows: TGTGCCAGCAGTCCGACAGGGCCGGGCTACAATGAGCAGTTCTTC.

The rearrangement links TRBV29-1 to TRBJ2-3; D may be TRBD2 (6 bases). Looked up from germline, CDR1 is SQVTM and CDR2 is ANQGSEA. The CDR3 loop spans 13 amino acids. Deletions cut 4 bases from V and 5 bases from J, with 13 bases between. CDR3 residues: CSVGGTGGDTQYF. CDR3 DNA sequence: TGCAGCGTTGGGGGGACTGGCGGAGATACGCAGTATTTT.

The chain recombines TRBV27 with TRBJ1-5; D gene unclear. CDR1 is MNHEY and CDR2 is SMNVEV in the germline V gene (reference sequence). This CDR3 is built from 13 residues. The V end lost 4 bases, the J end lost 2 bases, and 6 bases lay between the germline ends. As DNA, the CDR3 is TGTGCCAGCAGTTGGAATGGCAATCAGCCCCAGCATTTT. Translated: CASSWNGNQPQHF.

The rearrangement joins TRBV7-2 to TRBJ2-3; the match to TRBD1 covers 8 bases. The V gene's germline CDR1 is SGHTA and CDR2 FQGNSA. The CDR3 spans 12 residues. Losses at the gene ends were 4 bases for V and 13 bases for J; bases not matched to a gene: 7. In DNA form, the CDR3 reads TGTGCCAGCAGCTCGCCAGGGGGCTTCAAGTATTTT. Translated, it gives CASSSPGGFKYF. Using reference TRBV7-2 and TRBJ2-3 for the parts outside the CDR3, the full variable domain is GAGVSQSPSNKVTEKGKDVELRCDPISGHTALYWYRQSLGQGLEFLIYFQGNSAPDKSGLPSDRFSAERTGGSVSTLTIQRTQQEDSAVYLCASSSPGGFKYFGPGTRLTVL.

This clonotype was counted at least ten times. The chain joins TRBV4-1 to TRBJ2-1; D is unresolved. Germline loops: CDR1 MGHRA, CDR2 YSYEKL. Trimming removed 5 bases at V and 4 bases at J, with 6 bases between. This CDR3 has 12 residues. CDR3 sequence reads: CASSLRYNEQFF. The CDR3 DNA sequence: TGCGCCAGCAGCTTAAGGTACAATGAGCAGTTCTTC.

This clonotype has only a few counts. The chain combines TRBV4-3 with TRBJ2-6; D is ambiguous. CDR1 is LGHNA and CDR2 is YSLEER in the germline V gene. This CDR3 has 16 amino acids. V lost 1 base and J 1 base, leaving 8 bases between the germline ends. The CDR3, as DNA: TGCGCCAGCAGCCAAGGGGAAGGGTCTGGGGCCAACGTCCTGACTTTC. Protein: CASSQGEGSGANVLTF.

This clonotype was counted only a few times. The chain joins TRBV27 to TRBJ2-1, with TRBD2 matching over 9 bases. Germline CDR1 MNHEY, CDR2 SMNVEV (reference sequence). CDR3 size: 15 residues. The J segment lost 4 bases and the V segment lost 6 bases, leaving 7 bases of the junction unmatched. The DNA of the CDR3 is TGTGCCAGCAGCGGGAGCGGGGGGCTTTACAATGAGCAGTTCTTC. Protein: CASSGSGGLYNEQFF.

This clonotype has just a few counts. The chain has TRBV7-9 and TRBJ2-1; 9 bases fit TRBD2. Germline V CDR1 and CDR2: SEHNR, FQNEAQ (reference sequence). The CDR3 runs 15 residues. V gave up 2 bases and J gave up 7 bases; unmatched junction bases: 6. CDR3: CASSLLGLATNEQFF. The CDR3 DNA is TGTGCCAGCAGCTTATTGGGACTAGCTACTAATGAGCAGTTCTTC.

The chain joins TRBV6-2 or TRBV6-3 to TRBJ2-1, with 7 positions matching TRBD1. CDR1 and CDR2 (germline): MNHEY, SVGEGT. V dropped 9 bases and J dropped 4; count of bases not matched to a gene: 15. The CDR3 runs 16 residues. For the CDR3, the DNA is TGTGCCAGTCGAAACCCGACAGGGAAAGGGTACAATGAGCAGTTCTTC. Its translation is CASRNPTGKGYNEQFF.

V usage is TRBV3-1 and J usage is TRBJ2-7; TRBD1 or TRBD2 may be the D gene (6 bases each). Judging by the DNA end, TRBJ2-5 fits better; the J call may be wrong. The V gene's germline CDR1 is LGHDT and CDR2 YNNKEL (reference sequence). The CDR3 has 13 residues. CDR3 amino acids: CASSLGGPRTQYF. CDR3 nucleotides: TGTGCCAGCAGCCTTGGGGGGCCGAGGACCCAGTACTTC.